This entry lists 17 T cell receptor beta chains sequenced from one sample in a study of T cells expressing NK-cell markers (dated by TCRdb to the early 2020s). Library preparation used 5' RACE. Sequenced on an Illumina HiSeq 2000. After reprocessing by TCRdb, each CDR3 protein sequence is one entry, and no DNA is given. The sample's records list 500,000 to 700,000 distinct CDR3 sequences. The top ten constitute approximately 3.6% of the sample. Source material: blood T cells: a sorted CD56 or NKG2C T cell subset, CD4+ or CD8+ T cells, or bulk PBMC T cells (not recorded which). These receptor sequences come from a young man in good health. Donor details come from another sample of the same person, matched by shared clones.

The chain has TRBV7-9 and TRBJ2-3; TCRdb's D gene call, TRBD2, goes unchecked for lack of DNA. The CDR3 is 17 residues long. From germline, CDR1 is SEHNR and CDR2 FQNEAQ (reference sequence). The CDR3 sequence: CASSPRGSGVSTDTQYF.

The chain carries TRBV4-3 and TRBJ2-1; the TRBD2 assignment by TCRdb is unverifiable without DNA. Germline V gene data show CDR1 as LGHNA and CDR2 as YSLEER. The CDR3 length is 14 residues. The CDR3 loop reads CASSHYGTSHEQFF.

This chain joins TRBV9 and TRBJ2-7; there is no DNA to check the TCRdb D call of TRBD1. The germline CDR1 and CDR2 sequences are SGDLS and YYNGEE. The CDR3 runs to 15 residues. CDR3 protein: CASSATGGSSYEQYF. Supplemented by reference TRBV9 and TRBJ2-7, the full variable domain reads DSGVTQTPKHLITATGQRVTLRCSPRSGDLSVYWYQQSLDQGLQFLIQYYNGEERAKGNILERFSAQQFPDLHSELNLSSLELGDSALYFCASSATGGSSYEQYFGPGTRLTVT.

V gene TRBV24-1 combines with J gene TRBJ1-5; TCRdb's assignment of TRBD1 cannot be checked, as there is no DNA. The V gene's germline CDR1 is KGHDR and CDR2 SFDVKD. The CDR3 has 14 amino acids. CDR3 loop: CATSGTGYNQPQHF.

The J gene is TRBJ1-1, the V gene TRBV20-1. This CDR3 comprises 13 residues. Germline V CDR1 and CDR2: DFQATT, SNEGSKA (reference sequence). The CDR3 here is CSVKGLGGTEAFF.

The gene calls are TRBV2 and TRBJ1-1; with no DNA, the TCRdb D assignment of TRBD1 cannot be verified. Germline CDR1 SNHLY, CDR2 FYNNEI. This CDR3 has 18 residues. Here the CDR3 reads CANKFRAGTGGTNTEAFF.

The chain's CDR3 is CSVDGLAGEHETQYF. V and J are TRBV29-1 and TRBJ2-5; TCRdb lists TRBD2, though no DNA is available to test this call. CDR3 length: 15 residues. Germline CDR1 and CDR2: SQVTM and ANQGSEA.

This rearrangement joins TRBV4-3 to TRBJ1-1; TCRdb outputs TRBD1, but without DNA this stays unchecked. The CDR3 consists of 16 residues. CDR1 LGHNA and CDR2 YSLEER come from the germline V gene. The chain's CDR3 is CASSHTWGQTNTEAFF.

The chain links TRBV5-1 to TRBJ2-3; TCRdb's assignment of TRBD2 cannot be checked, as there is no DNA. The CDR3 extends over 15 amino acids. Germline V gene data show CDR1 as SGHRS and CDR2 as YFSETQ. The CDR3 protein is CASGGGGSAADTQYF.

The chain couples TRBV5-1 to TRBJ2-5; lacking DNA, the TRBD1 call made by TCRdb goes unchecked. CDR3 length: 16 amino acids. Germline V lookup: CDR1 SGHRS, CDR2 YFSETQ. The CDR3 sequence is CASSLDSPAGVETQYF.

CDR3 amino acids: CASSLGLGGNTGELFF. The gene calls are TRBV5-1 and TRBJ2-2; there is no DNA to check the TCRdb D call of TRBD2. Germline V lookup: CDR1 SGHRS, CDR2 YFSETQ. The CDR3 is made up of 16 amino acids.

The rearrangement links TRBV27 to TRBJ1-1. The CDR3 sequence is 17 residues long. In germline, CDR1 is MNHEY, CDR2 SMNVEV (reference sequence). CDR3 region: CASRPSPGSGWGTEAFF.

This chain joins TRBV11-3 and TRBJ1-2. Germline CDR1 SGHNT, CDR2 YENEEA. This CDR3 is built from 13 residues. The CDR3 sequence: CASSLDRVDGYTF.

The chain couples TRBV5-1 to TRBJ2-2. The CDR3 is 14 residues long. The germline V gene encodes CDR1 SGHRS and CDR2 YFSETQ. The CDR3 sequence is CASTYTTGHRELFF.

The genes are TRBV6-2 or TRBV6-3 and TRBJ2-1; there is no DNA to check the TCRdb D call of TRBD2. Germline CDR1 and CDR2: MNHEY and SVGEGT. CDR3 size: 12 residues. CDR3 in amino acids: CASSPSSGEQFF.

This chain links TRBV27 with TRBJ2-4; the D call of TRBD2 rests on TCRdb alone, since no DNA is present to check it. The germline gives CDR1 MNHEY, CDR2 SMNVEV (reference sequence). This CDR3 region has 18 residues. CDR3 region: CASSFLGAGALTKNIQYF.

The chain couples TRBV4-1 to TRBJ2-1; TCRdb's assignment of TRBD2 cannot be checked, as there is no DNA. This CDR3 has 16 amino acids. Germline-derived CDR1 and CDR2 are MGHRA and YSYEKL. This CDR3 reads CASSQDVVAGQDEQFF.